Below, 18 T cell receptor beta chains from the same sample are listed, as sequenced in a study of T-cell reconstitution after alpha-beta-depleted transplantation in children (dated by TCRdb to 2016 to 2018). The treatment or condition label on this specimen signifies: allogeneic hematopoietic cell transplantation with graft depleted of TCRalphabeta T cells and CD19 B cells. Library method: PCR. The sequencing machine was an Illumina HiSeq 2500. TCR library preparation used molecular barcoding, with unique molecular identifiers applied to normalize quantification of the TCRbeta repertoire. TCRdb reanalyzed the raw reads on its own, using fastp at Q25 for trimming and MiXCR for clone calling, and kept in-frame beta chains. One record per CDR3 amino acid sequence lists the most common genes and DNA. The sample table records 550,000 to 800,000 distinct CDR3 sequences; 13% of these occur just once. Clones ranked in the top ten supply 0.65% to 0.9% of the sample.

The source was PBMCs, collected before TCRalphabeta/CD19-depleted stem cell transplant. All receptors derive from a girl between 2 and 10 years old with congenital amegakaryocytic thrombocytopenia, due to receive a stem cell transplant.

This rearrangement joins TRBV6-2 or TRBV6-3 to TRBJ2-1, with D possibly matching TRBD2 (5 bases). The CDR3 totals 17 residues. Germline CDR1 is MNHEY and CDR2 is SVGEGT. Trimming took 6 bases from V and 1 from J, leaving 19 bases between them. CDR3 sequence (DNA): TGTGCCAGCAGAACCTCCCTTAGAGGGAAATCCTACAATGAGCAGTTCTTC. Translation: CASRTSLRGKSYNEQFF.

V is TRBV29-1 and J is TRBJ2-1, with 8 bases matching TRBD2. The CDR3 runs 14 residues. The trim removed 3 bases at V and 8 bases at J, leaving 9 bases unmatched. Germline assignment: CDR1 SQVTM and CDR2 ANQGSEA. CDR3 sequence (DNA): TGCAGCGTTGACTTTACTAGCGGTGGAGATGAGCAGTTCTTC. Translated: CSVDFTSGGDEQFF.

The V gene is TRBV5-1, the J gene TRBJ2-7; D possibly corresponds to TRBD1 (6 bases). Deletions cut 7 bases from V and 4 bases from J, with 18 bases between. The CDR3 covers 14 residues. The germline CDR1 and CDR2 sequences are SGHRS and YFSETQ. The DNA for the CDR3 is TGCGCCAGCTCCCTACCGTCGGACAGTTACGAGCAGTACTTC. Translated: CASSLPSDSYEQYF.

This sequence joins TRBV20-1 and TRBJ1-2; D is undetermined. The CDR3 totals 14 residues. CDR1 is DFQATT and CDR2 is SNEGSKA in the germline V gene (reference sequence). Trimming took off 0 bases at V and 4 bases at J, with 12 bases between the two ends. CDR3 coding DNA: TGCAGTGCTAGAGACGGAGGCTGGACCTATGGCTACACCTTC. Translating gives CSARDGGWTYGYTF.

This clonotype was seen only a few times. J is TRBJ2-2 and V is TRBV2; D is perhaps TRBD2 (6 bases). With 7 bases removed from V and 4 bases from J, the gap between germline ends came to 22 bases. The CDR3 loop spans 17 amino acids. Germline V gene lookup returns CDR1 SNHLY and CDR2 FYNNEI. The CDR3 protein is CASTYRMGTSSTGELFF. DNA for the CDR3: TGTGCCAGCACCTATCGTATGGGGACTTCTTCCACCGGGGAGCTGTTTTTT.

V gene TRBV19 combines with J gene TRBJ2-3; D perhaps matches TRBD1 (6 bases). The CDR3 is made up of 15 amino acids. Germline CDR1 and CDR2: LNHDA and SQIVND (reference sequence). The V gene lost 3 bases and the J gene lost 4 bases, with 14 bases spanning the gap. CDR3 amino acids: CASSIGQGIADTQYF. In nucleotides, the CDR3 is TGTGCCAGTAGTATTGGCCAGGGGATCGCAGATACGCAGTATTTT.

The chain uses TRBV7-6 and TRBJ1-5; a weak D match, TRBD1 (5 bases). There are 16 residues in the CDR3. V lost 1 base, J lost 9 bases, and 19 bases lay in between. Germline values: CDR1 SGHVS, CDR2 FNYEAQ. The CDR3 loop reads CASSLGPGPVSRPQHF. CDR3 sequence (DNA): TGTGCCAGCAGCTTAGGCCCGGGGCCCGTCTCTCGGCCCCAGCATTTT.

This clonotype was recorded at least ten times. The genes are TRBV25-1 and TRBJ1-2; D unresolved. CDR1 is MGHDK and CDR2 is SYGVNS in the germline V gene. Trimming took 10 bases from V and 3 from J, leaving 15 bases between them. The CDR3 extends over 13 amino acids. The CDR3 is CATWSLLDYGYTF. The DNA for the CDR3 is TGTGCCACCTGGTCTCTCCTCGACTATGGCTACACCTTC.

In its sample, this clonotype was seen a few times. The gene calls are TRBV7-9 and TRBJ2-1; D is undetermined. The germline V and J ends were trimmed by 3 bases and 4 bases, with 13 bases remaining between them. Per the germline V gene, CDR1 is SEHNR and CDR2 is FQNEAQ (reference sequence). CDR3 size: 15 residues. CDR3: CASSFGFVLYNEQFF. In DNA form, the CDR3 reads TGTGCCAGCAGCTTTGGCTTCGTACTTTACAATGAGCAGTTCTTC. Filled out from reference TRBV7-9 and TRBJ2-1, the complete variable domain reads DTGVSQNPRHKITKRGQNVTFRCDPISEHNRLYWYRQTLGQGPEFLTYFQNEAQLEKSRLLSDRFSAERPKGSFSTLEIQRTEQGDSAMYLCASSFGFVLYNEQFFGPGTRLTVL.

The chain couples TRBV20-1 to TRBJ2-1; perhaps D is TRBD1 or TRBD2 (7 bases each). This CDR3 contains 13 residues. V gave up 5 bases and J gave up 10 bases, with 18 bases separating them. Germline CDR1 DFQATT, CDR2 SNEGSKA (reference sequence). The CDR3 DNA sequence: TGCAGTGCTCTAGAGGGGGCGGGAGTCGAGCAGTTCTTC. Translated: CSALEGAGVEQFF.

V and J are TRBV28 and TRBJ2-5, with TRBD2 identical over 7 bases. Germline lookup yields CDR1 MDHEN and CDR2 SYDVKM. The CDR3 spans 13 residues. V lost 6 bases, J lost 5 bases, and 6 bases stayed unmatched. This CDR3 is CASRPAGVETQYF. In DNA, the CDR3 is TGTGCCAGCAGACCCGCGGGAGTTGAGACCCAGTACTTC.

This clonotype was observed many times. The V gene is TRBV27, the J gene TRBJ2-1; D gene uncertain. V was pared by 1 base and J by 8 bases, with 12 bases between. Germline CDR1 is MNHEY and CDR2 is SMNVEV (reference sequence). The CDR3 spans 14 residues. CDR3 nucleotide sequence: TGTGCCAGCAGTTTATTTGGATCGCGGTATGAGCAGTTCTTC. It is translated as CASSLFGSRYEQFF.

The chain employs TRBV7-2 and TRBJ2-1; no reliable D call. CDR1 is SGHTA, CDR2 FQGNSA, per germline. V lost 1 base and J lost 8, with 12 bases in between. CDR3 length: 14 amino acids. Written as DNA, the CDR3 is TGTGCCAGCAGCTTAGAAACTCCGGCGGATGAGCAGTTCTTC. As protein: CASSLETPADEQFF.

The table lists this clonotype with a few counts. This chain uses TRBV5-6 with TRBJ2-3; 7 positions agree with TRBD2. CDR3 length equals 16 residues. V lost 4 bases and J lost 2; bases outside the gene matches: 10. Germline V gene sequence: CDR1 SGHDT, CDR2 YYEEEE. CDR3 nucleotide sequence: TGTGCCAGCAGCCGGAATGGGGAGGGGCCCACAGATACGCAGTATTTT. Protein product: CASSRNGEGPTDTQYF.

Many counts were recorded for this clonotype. The chain combines TRBV29-1 with TRBJ2-7; perhaps TRBD1 as D (5 bases). Germline V gene data show CDR1 as SQVTM and CDR2 as ANQGSEA. This CDR3 contains 14 residues. V was clipped by 7 bases and J by 1 base, with 17 bases between them. The CDR3 DNA follows: TGCAGCGCATTCGTCGTTACAGGTTCCTACGAGCAGTACTTC. It translates to CSAFVVTGSYEQYF.

Notes on this clonotype: At one end the junction does not follow the germline gene, possibly because of a read error. V and J are TRBV20-1 and TRBJ1-2; 12 bases line up with TRBD1. This CDR3 spans 17 amino acids. CDR1 is DFQATT and CDR2 is SNEGSKA in the germline V gene (reference sequence). CDR3 in DNA: TGCTGTGCTAGAAACGACTACCGGGACAGGGGGCCCTATGGCTACACCTTC. Its translation is CCARNDYRDRGPYGYTF.

This clonotype was counted between two and nine times. The chain carries TRBV30 and TRBJ1-2; D perhaps matches TRBD1 (5 bases). The V and J ends lost 8 bases and 4 bases respectively, with 11 bases between them. The germline gives CDR1 GTSNPN, CDR2 SVGIG (reference sequence). The CDR3 runs to 11 residues. The CDR3 loop reads CAGGLSYGYTF. CDR3 in DNA: TGTGCCGGGGGACTGAGCTATGGCTACACCTTC.

The V and J genes are TRBV14 and TRBJ2-5; the D gene could be TRBD1 or TRBD2 (5 bases each). The V gene lost 2 bases and the J gene lost 5 bases, with 15 bases spanning the gap. Looked up from germline, CDR1 is SGHDN and CDR2 is FVKESK. The CDR3 covers 15 residues. The CDR3 loop reads CASSQLLGTMETQYF. The DNA for the CDR3 is TGTGCCAGCAGCCAACTTCTAGGGACCATGGAGACCCAGTACTTC. The whole variable domain, remainder taken from reference TRBV14 and TRBJ2-5, is EAGVTQFPSHSVIEKGQTVTLRCDPISGHDNLYWYRRVMGKEIKFLLHFVKESKQDESGMPNNRFLAERTGGTYSTLKVQPAELEDSGVYFCASSQLLGTMETQYFGPGTRLLVL.